The 9 T cell receptor beta chains given below trace back to one sample, sequenced in a study of CXCR3-negative and CXCR3-positive naive CD8 T cells. These receptors have no identified antigens. Via 5' RACE with UMI labels, TRB cDNA libraries were prepared. Following a re-call of the 5' RACE reads, TCRdb has one entry per CDR3 protein and lacks DNA. Reported are about 84,000 distinct CDR3 sequences; the ten largest clones contain roughly 0.59%. General study points: CXCR3-positive naive cells carried more hydrophobic TRB CDR3s than CXCR3-negative ones.

Sequenced material: naive CXCR3+ CD8+ T cells from blood. As for subset: CD45RO-CCR7+CD27+CD95- naive CD8+ T cells expressing CXCR3 (TNR3+). These receptors came from a human donor in good health. Some clones in this sample may be carry-over from other donors' samples.

The genes are TRBV12-5 and TRBJ2-7; TCRdb's assignment of TRBD1 cannot be checked, as there is no DNA. The CDR3 has 15 residues. The germline CDR1 and CDR2 sequences are LGHNT and FRNRAP. CDR3 amino acids: CASGFRTGVTYEQYF.

The V gene is TRBV29-1, the J gene TRBJ1-1; the TCRdb call, TRBD1, lacks DNA for checking. The CDR3 is made up of 13 amino acids. Germline CDR1 reads SQVTM; CDR2 reads ANQGSEA. CDR3 sequence reads: CSVEGREFGAAFF.

Here the CDR3 reads CASSPGRIGTSGRAPTDTQYF. The rearrangement uses TRBV28 and TRBJ2-3; there is no DNA to check the TCRdb D call of TRBD2. The CDR3 loop spans 21 amino acids. Looked up from germline, CDR1 is MDHEN and CDR2 is SYDVKM.

This chain connects TRBV15 to TRBJ2-1. CDR3 length: 12 amino acids. Germline CDR1 is LNHNV and CDR2 is YYDKDF (reference sequence). The CDR3 region is CATRDQADEQFF.

This chain joins TRBV27 and TRBJ1-2; TCRdb reports TRBD1, a call that lacks DNA to check it against. The CDR3 contains 14 residues. Germline CDR1 MNHEY, CDR2 SMNVEV (reference sequence). The CDR3 loop reads CASSPRQGSYGYTF.

The rearrangement links TRBV28 to TRBJ2-5; TCRdb outputs TRBD2, but without DNA this stays unchecked. This CDR3 comprises 16 residues. CDR1 and CDR2 from the germline V gene are MDHEN and SYDVKM. CDR3 in amino acids: CASSLFLAEYQETQYF.

The chain is built from TRBV4-1 and TRBJ1-2; TCRdb indicates TRBD1, and absent DNA this call remains unverified. The CDR3 loop spans 16 amino acids. The germline V gene has CDR1 MGHRA and CDR2 YSYEKL. CDR3 loop: CASSQVQGQAYYGYTF.

This chain joins TRBV5-1 and TRBJ2-3; TCRdb's D call, TRBD1, is unchecked because there is no DNA. Germline CDR1 reads SGHRS; CDR2 reads YFSETQ. The CDR3 length is 14 residues. CDR3 protein: CASSLRGGTDTQYF.

The chain combines TRBV6-1 with TRBJ1-1; the TRBD1 assignment by TCRdb is unverifiable without DNA. This CDR3 spans 17 amino acids. Germline CDR1 is MNHNS and CDR2 is SASEGT. CDR3 sequence: CASSEALGGFMNTEAFF.